This T cell receptor (beta chain) was documented in a study of cytotoxic CD8 clonotypes in ibrutinib-treated CLL. This clone showed up just a few times. Produced via immunoSEQ multiplex PCR; TCRdb's table is partial and in-frame only. The sample shows fewer than 400,000 clones, 67% of them seen only once. The germline CDR1 and CDR2 sequences are SGDLS and YYNGEE. The CDR3 length is 14 residues. The V and J ends lost 0 bases and 3 bases respectively, with 10 bases between them. The clonotype was recovered from a human donor with chronic lymphocytic leukemia. Sample: PBMCs, taken after 36 months of ibrutinib treatment. The rearrangement links TRBV9 to TRBJ2-7; no clear D gene. The CDR3 region is CASSVVPTSYEQYF. The CDR3 coding sequence is TGTGCCAGCAGCGTAGTCCCAACAAGCTACGAGCAGTACTTC.